Reported below is one TCR beta chain. Its antigen is unidentified. This record belongs to a study of T cell responses to AZD1222 COVID-19 vaccine. Produced via immunoSEQ multiplex PCR; TCRdb's table is partial and in-frame only. Among approximately 210,000 clones, less than 95% were seen once, and the ten largest hold roughly 1.8%. The study's findings and limits: Nearly half of spike-specific TCRs reportedly target unmutated variant regions. The study found Spike-specific TCR breadth and depth rose after two AZD1222 doses. Clonal diversity may have been underestimated in mostly white British donors.

V shed 2 bases and J 5 bases; nucleotides not matched to a gene: 14. This CDR3 has 18 residues. Germline V gives CDR1 SGHVS, CDR2 FNYEAQ. The sequenced sample was peripheral blood, obtained 28 days after the second dose of the MenACWY control vaccine. The J gene is TRBJ2-3, the V gene TRBV7-6; 9 nucleotides agree with TRBD2. This sequence was found in an adult who received the MenACWY meningococcal vaccine as a control. In nucleotides, the CDR3 is TGTGCCAGCAGCTTAATATCGGCTAGCGGGGCCCCTGGAGATACGCAGTATTTT. It specifies CASSLISASGAPGDTQYF.